The subject of this entry is one TCR beta chain. The entry originates in a study of blood T cell repertoires in COVID-19. The CDR3 extends over 15 amino acids. The V gene lost 5 bases and the J gene lost 0 bases, with 10 bases spanning the gap. In germline, CDR1 is MNHEY, CDR2 SVGAGI. In the original processing: Reference gene primer amplification gave estimated nucleated cell counts. Sequencing was performed with immunoSEQ multiplex PCR; in TCRdb, only in-frame clones are kept and a portion is missing. D and trimming were read from the DNA, whereas the V and J calls and clone size are those reported in that table. Of about 240,000 clones listed, just under 85% are singletons.

The rearrangement links TRBV6-5 to TRBJ2-2; TRBD1 might be the D (5 bases). The sample consisted of peripheral blood. This sequence was found in a woman older than 75 with acute or convalescent COVID-19. The CDR3 loop is CASSKTATNTGELFF. CDR3 in DNA: TGTGCCAGCAGTAAGACAGCTACGAACACCGGGGAGCTGTTTTTT.